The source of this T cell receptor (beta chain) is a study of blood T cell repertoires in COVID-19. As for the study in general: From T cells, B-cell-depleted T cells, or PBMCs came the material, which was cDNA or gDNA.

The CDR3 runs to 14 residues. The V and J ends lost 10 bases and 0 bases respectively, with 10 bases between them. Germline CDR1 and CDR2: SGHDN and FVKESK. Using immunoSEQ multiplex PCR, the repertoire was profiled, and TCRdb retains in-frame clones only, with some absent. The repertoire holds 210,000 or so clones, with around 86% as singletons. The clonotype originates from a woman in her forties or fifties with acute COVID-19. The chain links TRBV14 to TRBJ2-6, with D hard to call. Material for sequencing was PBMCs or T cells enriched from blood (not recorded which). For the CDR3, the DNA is TGTGCCACCTCAGGTGACTCTGGGGCCAACGTCCTGACTTTC. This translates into CATSGDSGANVLTF.